This TCR beta chain comes out of a study of shared clonotypes between healthy human individuals (TCRdb year 2020). Broadly, across the study: The cohort comprised a couple of women and a few men aged 18 to 49 years. To estimate repertoire size and how much clonotypes are shared between individuals, the study performed deep sequencing of blood TCR repertoires from a few healthy adults. Per donor, three plates each were used for CD4 naive and CD4 memory, two for CD8 naive, and one for CD8 memory. Per donor, leukapheresis produced somewhere between about 0.94 and 9.5 billion PBMCs. To increase sequencing depth and limit assay-specific biases, different laboratories used diverse techniques to prepare libraries and sequence TCR repertoires. General study outcomes and caveats: The small number of donors limited the genetic and exposure-history diversity represented. Higher generation probabilities were observed for clonotypes shared by all four sorted-subset donors than for non-shared clonotypes. Larger estimated clonotype richness was generally found for naive subsets than for memory subsets. Across several donors, approximately 5% of naive CD4, approximately 3.5% of naive CD8, about 2.3% of memory CD4, and 0.3% to 0.45% of memory CD8 clonotypes were shared. Sampling was limited to blood, and TCR repertoires in tissue likely differ from TCR repertoires in blood. Rarefaction of sorted-subset datasets indicated incomplete sequencing despite the large sequencing depth. Pairwise subsampling led to the expectation that sequencing depth would affect the degree of clonotype sharing among donors.

Of note for this clone: The antigen this receptor binds is unknown. Nothing much larger sits one base from this clone, and base qualities are not available.

Via the germline V gene, CDR1 is SGHTA and CDR2 FQGNSA. Between the V and J ends, shortened by 1 base and 3 bases respectively, the junction contains 9 bases. From cysteine to phenylalanine, the CDR3 is 14 amino acids long. Only the CDR3 portion is preserved as DNA: 42 bases, with reading frame beginning at the first base. TCR CDR3 regions were amplified from genomic DNA by multiplex PCR using the deep immunoSEQ assay. For each cell subset, the extracted genomic DNA was distributed evenly across all wells of several immunoSEQ 96-well plates, and each plate served as one replicate. For sorted subsets, roughly 200 ng of genomic DNA, equivalent to some 30,000 T cell genomes, went into each replicate PCR. Purified libraries were measured with a Qubit 3.0 fluorometer, size-checked on a Bioanalyzer 2100, and measured again with the KAPA Library Quantification kit. Every immunoSEQ 96-well plate was sequenced on a separate single-read 150-cycle Illumina NextSeq 550 flow cell. Under the source paper's analysis protocol: Because the immunoSEQ output held only junctional sequences and lacked quality scores, the filtering could not match the filtering applied to full-length reads. Sequences were annotated with PyIR, a Python wrapper for IgBLAST v1.9, using IMGT germline references to assign V/J genes and CDR3. Reads were filtered out if the reads had weak V/J assignments (E-value above 1e-6), no CDR3, stop codons, out-of-frame junctions, or ambiguous translated residues. V3J clonotypes were defined as sequences sharing the same inferred V gene, J gene, and CDR3 amino acid sequence. Percentage overlap between repertoires was calculated by dividing the number of shared unique clonotypes by the size of the smaller repertoire. Richness of each repertoire was evaluated using RTK rarefaction, the Chao1 estimator, and Recon v2.1 estimates of unobserved clonotypes. Generation probabilities were computed with OLGA for all TCRbeta clonotypes obtained by the gDNA method from four donors. TCRdb retrieved this table from immuneACCESS and kept in-frame rearrangements only. Not all clones are present; in checked studies, unresolved V genes account for under half, and no reason is known for the remainder. The V and J calls and clone size were taken over from that table, and D and trimming were inferred from the DNA. The table for this sample lists 1,100,000 or so clones; around three quarters of them were counted only once. 0.4% to 0.55% of the sample goes to the ten largest clones.

The donors were healthy, HIV-negative adults who had no recently reported acute infections or vaccinations. Only Caucasian adults living in Nashville, Tennessee, USA were represented among the donors. CD4+ T cells were enriched by magnetic negative selection, after which naive cells were positively selected on CD45RA and the negative fraction was taken as the memory subset. After blood collection by leukapheresis, PBMCs were isolated using Ficoll-Histopaque density gradient centrifugation and then cryopreserved in the vapor phase of liquid nitrogen. Purity and quantity of every magnetically sorted T cell population were checked by analytical flow cytometry. From each sorted fraction, genomic DNA was isolated and quantified by UV absorbance on a Nanodrop 2000c.

Rearrangement joined TRBV7-2 to TRBJ1-2; matching of 6 bases hints at TRBD1 as the D gene. The TCR comes from a man in his late teens or twenties in good health. Some clones in this sample may be carry-over from other donors' samples. Source material: memory CD4+ T cells from PBMCs. Per the publication, the cell subset or site label means: CD45RA-negative fraction. The CDR3 sequence is CASSLDGGHYGYTF. The base sequence is TGTGCCAGCAGCTTAGATGGGGGCCACTATGGCTACACCTTC.